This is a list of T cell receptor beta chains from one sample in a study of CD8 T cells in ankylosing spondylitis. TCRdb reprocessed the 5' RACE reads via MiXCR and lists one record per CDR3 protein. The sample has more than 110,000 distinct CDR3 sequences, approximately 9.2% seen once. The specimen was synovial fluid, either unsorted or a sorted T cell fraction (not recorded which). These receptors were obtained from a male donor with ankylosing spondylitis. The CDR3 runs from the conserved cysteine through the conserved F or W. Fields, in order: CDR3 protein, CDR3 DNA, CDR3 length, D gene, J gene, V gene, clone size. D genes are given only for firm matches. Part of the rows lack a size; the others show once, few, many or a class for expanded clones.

cdr3_aa: CASRWGQGDTGELFF; cdr3_nt: TGTGCCAGCAGGTGGGGACAGGGAGACACCGGGGAGCTGTTTTTT; cdr3_length: 15; d_call: TRBD1; j_call: TRBJ2-2; v_call: TRBV12-3/TRBV12-4; clone_size: few
cdr3_aa: CAISESTGAREFF; cdr3_nt: TGTGCCATCAGTGAATCAACCGGAGCTAGGGAGTTCTTC; cdr3_length: 13; d_call: NA; j_call: TRBJ2-1; v_call: TRBV10-3; clone_size: many
cdr3_aa: CASRGGVETEAFF; cdr3_nt: TGTGCCAGCCGAGGGGGGGTGGAAACTGAAGCTTTCTTT; cdr3_length: 13; d_call: NA; j_call: TRBJ1-1; v_call: TRBV12-3/TRBV12-4; clone_size: many
cdr3_aa: CASSPSRQNTDTQYF; cdr3_nt: TGTGCCAGCAGCCCGAGTCGACAGAACACAGATACGCAGTATTTT; cdr3_length: 15; d_call: NA; j_call: TRBJ2-3; v_call: TRBV27; clone_size: NA
cdr3_aa: CASSYGGQETQYF; cdr3_nt: TGCGCCAGCAGCTATGGCGGACAAGAGACCCAGTACTTC; cdr3_length: 13; d_call: NA; j_call: TRBJ2-5; v_call: TRBV5-1; clone_size: many
cdr3_aa: CASSVLATYGYTF; cdr3_nt: TGTGCCAGCAGTGTCCTAGCGACTTATGGCTACACCTTC; cdr3_length: 13; d_call: NA; j_call: TRBJ1-2; v_call: TRBV6-1; clone_size: many
cdr3_aa: CSARPGTGYQPQHF; cdr3_nt: TGCAGTGCTAGACCTGGGACAGGGTATCAGCCCCAGCATTTT; cdr3_length: 14; d_call: TRBD1; j_call: TRBJ1-5; v_call: TRBV20-1; clone_size: few
cdr3_aa: CASSLTSGASYEQYF; cdr3_nt: TGTGCCAGCAGCTTAACTAGCGGGGCATCCTACGAGCAGTACTTC; cdr3_length: 15; d_call: TRBD2; j_call: TRBJ2-7; v_call: TRBV7-2; clone_size: many
cdr3_aa: CASSLEGVTNPYTDTQYF; cdr3_nt: TGCGCCAGCAGCTTGGAAGGGGTCACCAACCCGTACACAGATACGCAGTATTTT; cdr3_length: 18; d_call: NA; j_call: TRBJ2-3; v_call: TRBV5-1; clone_size: medium-sized
cdr3_aa: CSASTPWGVQETQYF; cdr3_nt: TGCAGTGCTAGTACCCCCTGGGGCGTCCAAGAGACCCAGTACTTC; cdr3_length: 15; d_call: NA; j_call: TRBJ2-5; v_call: TRBV20-1; clone_size: many
cdr3_aa: CSARDWRTGSGVLYGYTF; cdr3_nt: TGCAGTGCTAGAGATTGGCGGACAGGGTCGGGAGTGCTCTATGGCTACACCTTC; cdr3_length: 18; d_call: TRBD1; j_call: TRBJ1-2; v_call: TRBV20-1; clone_size: many
cdr3_aa: CSAGGTALLTDTQYF; cdr3_nt: TGCAGTGCAGGCGGGACAGCCTTATTAACAGATACGCAGTATTTT; cdr3_length: 15; d_call: NA; j_call: TRBJ2-3; v_call: TRBV20-1; clone_size: many
cdr3_aa: CASSLTDGTDTQYF; cdr3_nt: TGTGCCAGCAGCTTAACGGATGGCACAGATACGCAGTATTTT; cdr3_length: 14; d_call: NA; j_call: TRBJ2-3; v_call: TRBV7-2; clone_size: few
cdr3_aa: CASRSLAGGVYEQYF; cdr3_nt: TGCGCCAGCAGATCCTTGGCAGGGGGCGTCTACGAGCAGTACTTC; cdr3_length: 15; d_call: TRBD1; j_call: TRBJ2-7; v_call: TRBV5-1; clone_size: NA
cdr3_aa: CATSRERTSGGNEQFF; cdr3_nt: TGTGCCACCAGCAGAGAGAGGACTAGCGGGGGAAATGAGCAGTTCTTC; cdr3_length: 16; d_call: TRBD2; j_call: TRBJ2-1; v_call: TRBV15; clone_size: many
cdr3_aa: CASSPGSTDTQYF; cdr3_nt: TGTGCCAGCAGCCCCGGGAGTACAGATACGCAGTATTTT; cdr3_length: 13; d_call: NA; j_call: TRBJ2-3; v_call: TRBV11-2; clone_size: many
cdr3_aa: CSASLGAWTTEAFF; cdr3_nt: TGCAGTGCTAGTCTAGGGGCTTGGACAACTGAAGCTTTCTTT; cdr3_length: 14; d_call: NA; j_call: TRBJ1-1; v_call: TRBV20-1; clone_size: NA
cdr3_aa: CASSFNRGRETQYF; cdr3_nt: TGTGCCAGCAGCTTTAACCGGGGGCGGGAGACCCAGTACTTC; cdr3_length: 14; d_call: NA; j_call: TRBJ2-5; v_call: TRBV7-2; clone_size: many
cdr3_aa: CASSWSAVPGGEQFF; cdr3_nt: TGCGCCAGCAGCTGGTCAGCGGTCCCTGGGGGTGAGCAGTTCTTC; cdr3_length: 15; d_call: NA; j_call: TRBJ2-1; v_call: TRBV5-1; clone_size: few
cdr3_aa: CASRDQGEKAFF; cdr3_nt: TGTGCCAGCAGGGATCAAGGGGAGAAGGCTTTCTTT; cdr3_length: 12; d_call: NA; j_call: TRBJ1-1; v_call: TRBV6-5; clone_size: NA
cdr3_aa: CSARGGLNSPLHF; cdr3_nt: TGCAGTGCTAGAGGTGGATTAAATTCACCCCTCCACTTT; cdr3_length: 13; d_call: NA; j_call: TRBJ1-6; v_call: TRBV20-1; clone_size: many
cdr3_aa: CATSEDSNQPQHF; cdr3_nt: TGTGCCACCAGTGAAGATAGCAATCAGCCCCAGCATTTT; cdr3_length: 13; d_call: NA; j_call: TRBJ1-5; v_call: TRBV24-1; clone_size: NA
cdr3_aa: CASSPGQGNWNTEAFF; cdr3_nt: TGTGCCAGCAGCCCGGGACAGGGGAATTGGAACACTGAAGCTTTCTTT; cdr3_length: 16; d_call: TRBD1; j_call: TRBJ1-1; v_call: TRBV4-2; clone_size: many
cdr3_aa: CASSLGPGGQSLYEQYF; cdr3_nt: TGTGCCAGCAGCTTAGGCCCTGGGGGACAGAGTCTCTACGAGCAGTACTTC; cdr3_length: 17; d_call: TRBD1; j_call: TRBJ2-7; v_call: TRBV7-9; clone_size: few
cdr3_aa: CASSLVVPSLTGELFF; cdr3_nt: TGCGCCAGCAGCTTGGTCGTTCCGAGCCTCACCGGGGAGCTGTTTTTT; cdr3_length: 16; d_call: NA; j_call: TRBJ2-2; v_call: TRBV5-1; clone_size: NA
cdr3_aa: CAWSVRGGTEAFF; cdr3_nt: TGTGCCTGGAGTGTACGGGGAGGCACTGAAGCTTTCTTT; cdr3_length: 13; d_call: NA; j_call: TRBJ1-1; v_call: TRBV30; clone_size: NA
cdr3_aa: CSGKTGPTDTQYF; cdr3_nt: TGCAGCGGGAAGACAGGGCCCACAGATACGCAGTATTTT; cdr3_length: 13; d_call: TRBD1; j_call: TRBJ2-3; v_call: TRBV29-1; clone_size: many
cdr3_aa: CASSQVGGWQYF; cdr3_nt: TGTGCCAGCAGCCAAGTCGGGGGTTGGCAGTACTTC; cdr3_length: 12; d_call: NA; j_call: TRBJ2-7; v_call: TRBV3-1; clone_size: many
cdr3_aa: CASSLAAESTDTQYF; cdr3_nt: TGCGCCAGCAGCTTGGCGGCTGAAAGCACAGATACGCAGTATTTT; cdr3_length: 15; d_call: NA; j_call: TRBJ2-3; v_call: TRBV5-1; clone_size: many
cdr3_aa: CASSQDASSSGASYEQYF; cdr3_nt: TGCGCCAGCAGCCAAGATGCGTCGTCCAGCGGGGCTTCCTACGAGCAGTACTTC; cdr3_length: 18; d_call: TRBD2; j_call: TRBJ2-7; v_call: TRBV4-1; clone_size: few
cdr3_aa: CSARPLGETQYF; cdr3_nt: TGCAGTGCTAGACCCTTGGGGGAGACCCAGTACTTC; cdr3_length: 12; d_call: NA; j_call: TRBJ2-5; v_call: TRBV20-1; clone_size: many
cdr3_aa: CAISESGVVTGGGEKLFF; cdr3_nt: TGTGCCATCAGTGAGTCCGGAGTGGTGACAGGGGGTGGTGAAAAACTGTTTTTT; cdr3_length: 18; d_call: TRBD1; j_call: TRBJ1-4; v_call: TRBV10-3; clone_size: few
cdr3_aa: CASRSSGGPPDTQYF; cdr3_nt: TGTGCCAGCAGATCAAGCGGGGGCCCCCCAGATACGCAGTATTTT; cdr3_length: 15; d_call: TRBD2; j_call: TRBJ2-3; v_call: TRBV28; clone_size: many
cdr3_aa: CASSLGEGTEAFF; cdr3_nt: TGTGCCAGCAGTTTAGGGGAAGGCACTGAAGCTTTCTTT; cdr3_length: 13; d_call: NA; j_call: TRBJ1-1; v_call: TRBV12-3/TRBV12-4; clone_size: many
cdr3_aa: CASSVAPQRGTDTQYF; cdr3_nt: TGTGCCAGCAGCGTAGCCCCCCAGCGGGGTACAGATACGCAGTATTTT; cdr3_length: 16; d_call: TRBD2; j_call: TRBJ2-3; v_call: TRBV9; clone_size: many
cdr3_aa: CASSSTSFGEQFF; cdr3_nt: TGTGCCAGCAGCTCGACTAGTTTCGGTGAGCAGTTCTTC; cdr3_length: 13; d_call: NA; j_call: TRBJ2-1; v_call: TRBV7-3; clone_size: many
cdr3_aa: CSASPGLYEKLFF; cdr3_nt: TGCAGTGCTTCCCCTGGGCTGTATGAAAAACTGTTTTTT; cdr3_length: 13; d_call: NA; j_call: TRBJ1-4; v_call: TRBV20-1; clone_size: few
cdr3_aa: CASSSDPKTYEQYF; cdr3_nt: TGTGCCAGCAGTTCCGACCCTAAGACCTACGAGCAGTACTTC; cdr3_length: 14; d_call: NA; j_call: TRBJ2-7; v_call: TRBV7-9; clone_size: few
cdr3_aa: CASSLGSTQETQYF; cdr3_nt: TGCGCCAGCAGCTTGGGCAGTACCCAAGAGACCCAGTACTTC; cdr3_length: 14; d_call: NA; j_call: TRBJ2-5; v_call: TRBV5-1; clone_size: few
cdr3_aa: CSARDIGSYGYTF; cdr3_nt: TGCAGTGCTAGAGATATCGGCAGCTATGGCTACACCTTC; cdr3_length: 13; d_call: NA; j_call: TRBJ1-2; v_call: TRBV20-1; clone_size: few
cdr3_aa: CASSLPGLAGMNTGELFF; cdr3_nt: TGCGCCAGCAGCCTTCCGGGACTAGCGGGGATGAACACCGGGGAGCTGTTTTTT; cdr3_length: 18; d_call: TRBD2; j_call: TRBJ2-2; v_call: TRBV4-1; clone_size: many
cdr3_aa: CASSPDGYNEQFF; cdr3_nt: TGTGCCAGCAGCCCCGACGGATACAATGAGCAGTTCTTC; cdr3_length: 13; d_call: NA; j_call: TRBJ2-1; v_call: TRBV7-9; clone_size: many
cdr3_aa: CATSDATVYNSPLHF; cdr3_nt: TGTGCCACCAGTGATGCGACGGTTTATAATTCACCCCTCCACTTT; cdr3_length: 15; d_call: NA; j_call: TRBJ1-6; v_call: TRBV24-1; clone_size: many
cdr3_aa: CASSQVKEVTEAFF; cdr3_nt: TGTGCCAGCAGCCAAGTGAAGGAGGTCACTGAAGCTTTCTTT; cdr3_length: 14; d_call: NA; j_call: TRBJ1-1; v_call: TRBV14; clone_size: NA
cdr3_aa: CASSYRWVNTEAFF; cdr3_nt: TGTGCCAGCAGTTATCGGTGGGTGAACACTGAAGCTTTCTTT; cdr3_length: 14; d_call: NA; j_call: TRBJ1-1; v_call: TRBV6-5; clone_size: many
cdr3_aa: CASSVEAGGTYTDTQYF; cdr3_nt: TGTGCCAGCAGCGTTGAAGCGGGGGGGACTTACACAGATACGCAGTATTTT; cdr3_length: 17; d_call: TRBD2; j_call: TRBJ2-3; v_call: TRBV9; clone_size: many
cdr3_aa: CASSRGAGHYQETQYF; cdr3_nt: TGTGCCAGCAGCCGAGGGGCAGGGCACTACCAAGAGACCCAGTACTTC; cdr3_length: 16; d_call: NA; j_call: TRBJ2-5; v_call: TRBV6-1; clone_size: many